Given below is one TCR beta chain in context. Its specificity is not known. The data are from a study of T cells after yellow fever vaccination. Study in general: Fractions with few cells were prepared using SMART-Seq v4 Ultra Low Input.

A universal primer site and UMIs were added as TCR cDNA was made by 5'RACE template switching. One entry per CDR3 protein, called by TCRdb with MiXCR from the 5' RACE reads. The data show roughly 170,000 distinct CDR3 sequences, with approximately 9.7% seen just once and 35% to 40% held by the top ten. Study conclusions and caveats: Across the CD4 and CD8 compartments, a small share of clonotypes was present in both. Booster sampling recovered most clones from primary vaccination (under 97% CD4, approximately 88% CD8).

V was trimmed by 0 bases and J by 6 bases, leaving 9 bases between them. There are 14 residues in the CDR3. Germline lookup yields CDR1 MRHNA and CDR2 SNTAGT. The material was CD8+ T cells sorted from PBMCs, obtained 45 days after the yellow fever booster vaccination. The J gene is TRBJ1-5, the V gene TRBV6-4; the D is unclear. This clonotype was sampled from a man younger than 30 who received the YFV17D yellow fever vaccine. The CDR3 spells CASSDSVGGQPQHF. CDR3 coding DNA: TGTGCCAGCAGTGACTCGGTTGGTGGTCAGCCCCAGCATTTT.